The source of this TCR beta chain is a study of identifying expanded T cells in peripheral blood. Collection occurred without any documented infections or immune events in donors. Assay used: immunoSEQ multiplex PCR; TCRdb lists only in-frame clones, some missing. The sample records about 100,000 clones, around 90% being singletons. A note on this clone: The antigen remains undetermined.

The CDR3 runs 15 residues. V gave up 4 bases and J gave up 10 bases, with 20 bases separating them. CDR1 and CDR2 from the germline V gene are LNHNV and YYDKDF (reference sequence). Study-level findings and limits: Clone count variance between roughly 2-week samples rose with total template count. About 1.2 clones differed between technical replicates, versus around 16 and 19 over time.

The chain is built from TRBV15 and TRBJ2-1; D is uncertain. The clonotype was recovered from a person aged 18 to 69 in good health. The specimen was blood. CDR3 protein: CATSISTPSLEEQFF. The CDR3 DNA reads as TGTGCCACCAGCATTTCCACCCCCTCTCTAGAGGAGCAGTTCTTC.